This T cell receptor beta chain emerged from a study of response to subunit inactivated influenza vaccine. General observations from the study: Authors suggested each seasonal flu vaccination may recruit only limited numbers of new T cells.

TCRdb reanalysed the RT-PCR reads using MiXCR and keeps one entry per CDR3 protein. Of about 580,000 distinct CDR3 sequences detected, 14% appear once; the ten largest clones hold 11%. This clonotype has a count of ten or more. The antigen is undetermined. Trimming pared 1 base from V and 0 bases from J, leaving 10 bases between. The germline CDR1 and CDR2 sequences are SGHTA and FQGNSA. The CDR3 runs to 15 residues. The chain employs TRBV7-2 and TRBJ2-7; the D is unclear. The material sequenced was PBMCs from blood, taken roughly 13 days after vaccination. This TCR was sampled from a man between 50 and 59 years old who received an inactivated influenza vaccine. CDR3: CASSLVPTLSYEQYF. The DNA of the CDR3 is TGTGCCAGCAGCTTAGTACCCACCCTCTCCTACGAGCAGTACTTC.